This T cell receptor beta chain was sequenced in a study of response to subunit inactivated influenza vaccine. Study-wide findings and caveats: Researchers suggested that each seasonal influenza vaccination recruits few new T cells.

Worth noting for this clonotype: The target antigen is unknown.

CDR1 and CDR2 (germline): SGHAT, FQNNGV. The CDR3 has 15 amino acids. Trimming removed 5 bases from V and 2 bases from J; junction bases left unmatched: 5. TCRdb reprocessed the RT-PCR reads via MiXCR and lists one record per CDR3 protein. This table has 500,000 to 550,000 distinct CDR3 sequences, approximately 7.7% appearing once. J is TRBJ2-1 and V is TRBV11-2; 8 bases fit TRBD2. This TCR was recovered from a man aged 45 to 70 who received an inactivated influenza vaccine. The sequencing used PBMCs from blood, collected about 24 months after vaccination. In DNA, the CDR3 is TGTGCCAGCAGCATCCAGCGGGGGCCCTACAATGAGCAGTTCTTC. It yields the protein CASSIQRGPYNEQFF.